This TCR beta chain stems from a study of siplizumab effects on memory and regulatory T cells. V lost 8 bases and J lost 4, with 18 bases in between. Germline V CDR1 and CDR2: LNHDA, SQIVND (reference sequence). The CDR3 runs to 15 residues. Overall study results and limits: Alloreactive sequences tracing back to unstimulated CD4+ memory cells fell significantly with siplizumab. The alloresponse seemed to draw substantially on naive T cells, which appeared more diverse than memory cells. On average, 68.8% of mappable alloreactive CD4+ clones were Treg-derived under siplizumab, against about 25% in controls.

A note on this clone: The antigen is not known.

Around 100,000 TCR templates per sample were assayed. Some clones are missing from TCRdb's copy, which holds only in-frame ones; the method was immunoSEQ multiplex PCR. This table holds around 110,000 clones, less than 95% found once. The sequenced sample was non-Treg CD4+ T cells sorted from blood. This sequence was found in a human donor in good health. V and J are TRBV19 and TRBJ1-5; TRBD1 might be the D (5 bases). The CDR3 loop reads CASADGGLGNQPQHF. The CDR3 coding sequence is TGTGCCAGTGCGGATGGGGGGTTAGGGAATCAGCCCCAGCATTTT.